This T cell receptor (beta chain) was documented in a study of T cell repertoires in cytomegalovirus infection. Whole-study results and caveats: Summed frequency of public TCR beta families distinguished CMV carriers with the relevant HLA.

TCRdb re-derived calls from the reads in MiXCR, one entry per CDR3 protein. Of approximately 910,000 distinct CDR3 sequences listed, approximately 31% are singletons. As regards this clonotype: Its antigen is not identified.

Germline V lookup: CDR1 SGDLS, CDR2 YYNGEE. Trimming cost V 0 bases and J 7 bases, with 11 bases left between them. The CDR3 runs 13 residues. The receptor was isolated from a human donor in good health (CMV status not recorded). Some clones in this sample may be carry-over from other donors' samples. Source: cultured CD8+ T cells from PBMCs, taken from culture after CMV antigen stimulation. The rearrangement joins TRBV9 to TRBJ2-7; no clear D. CDR3 nucleotides: TGTGCCAGCAGCGTAGGGTCAGCCGGAGAGCAGTACGTC. This gives the protein CASSVGSAGEQYV.